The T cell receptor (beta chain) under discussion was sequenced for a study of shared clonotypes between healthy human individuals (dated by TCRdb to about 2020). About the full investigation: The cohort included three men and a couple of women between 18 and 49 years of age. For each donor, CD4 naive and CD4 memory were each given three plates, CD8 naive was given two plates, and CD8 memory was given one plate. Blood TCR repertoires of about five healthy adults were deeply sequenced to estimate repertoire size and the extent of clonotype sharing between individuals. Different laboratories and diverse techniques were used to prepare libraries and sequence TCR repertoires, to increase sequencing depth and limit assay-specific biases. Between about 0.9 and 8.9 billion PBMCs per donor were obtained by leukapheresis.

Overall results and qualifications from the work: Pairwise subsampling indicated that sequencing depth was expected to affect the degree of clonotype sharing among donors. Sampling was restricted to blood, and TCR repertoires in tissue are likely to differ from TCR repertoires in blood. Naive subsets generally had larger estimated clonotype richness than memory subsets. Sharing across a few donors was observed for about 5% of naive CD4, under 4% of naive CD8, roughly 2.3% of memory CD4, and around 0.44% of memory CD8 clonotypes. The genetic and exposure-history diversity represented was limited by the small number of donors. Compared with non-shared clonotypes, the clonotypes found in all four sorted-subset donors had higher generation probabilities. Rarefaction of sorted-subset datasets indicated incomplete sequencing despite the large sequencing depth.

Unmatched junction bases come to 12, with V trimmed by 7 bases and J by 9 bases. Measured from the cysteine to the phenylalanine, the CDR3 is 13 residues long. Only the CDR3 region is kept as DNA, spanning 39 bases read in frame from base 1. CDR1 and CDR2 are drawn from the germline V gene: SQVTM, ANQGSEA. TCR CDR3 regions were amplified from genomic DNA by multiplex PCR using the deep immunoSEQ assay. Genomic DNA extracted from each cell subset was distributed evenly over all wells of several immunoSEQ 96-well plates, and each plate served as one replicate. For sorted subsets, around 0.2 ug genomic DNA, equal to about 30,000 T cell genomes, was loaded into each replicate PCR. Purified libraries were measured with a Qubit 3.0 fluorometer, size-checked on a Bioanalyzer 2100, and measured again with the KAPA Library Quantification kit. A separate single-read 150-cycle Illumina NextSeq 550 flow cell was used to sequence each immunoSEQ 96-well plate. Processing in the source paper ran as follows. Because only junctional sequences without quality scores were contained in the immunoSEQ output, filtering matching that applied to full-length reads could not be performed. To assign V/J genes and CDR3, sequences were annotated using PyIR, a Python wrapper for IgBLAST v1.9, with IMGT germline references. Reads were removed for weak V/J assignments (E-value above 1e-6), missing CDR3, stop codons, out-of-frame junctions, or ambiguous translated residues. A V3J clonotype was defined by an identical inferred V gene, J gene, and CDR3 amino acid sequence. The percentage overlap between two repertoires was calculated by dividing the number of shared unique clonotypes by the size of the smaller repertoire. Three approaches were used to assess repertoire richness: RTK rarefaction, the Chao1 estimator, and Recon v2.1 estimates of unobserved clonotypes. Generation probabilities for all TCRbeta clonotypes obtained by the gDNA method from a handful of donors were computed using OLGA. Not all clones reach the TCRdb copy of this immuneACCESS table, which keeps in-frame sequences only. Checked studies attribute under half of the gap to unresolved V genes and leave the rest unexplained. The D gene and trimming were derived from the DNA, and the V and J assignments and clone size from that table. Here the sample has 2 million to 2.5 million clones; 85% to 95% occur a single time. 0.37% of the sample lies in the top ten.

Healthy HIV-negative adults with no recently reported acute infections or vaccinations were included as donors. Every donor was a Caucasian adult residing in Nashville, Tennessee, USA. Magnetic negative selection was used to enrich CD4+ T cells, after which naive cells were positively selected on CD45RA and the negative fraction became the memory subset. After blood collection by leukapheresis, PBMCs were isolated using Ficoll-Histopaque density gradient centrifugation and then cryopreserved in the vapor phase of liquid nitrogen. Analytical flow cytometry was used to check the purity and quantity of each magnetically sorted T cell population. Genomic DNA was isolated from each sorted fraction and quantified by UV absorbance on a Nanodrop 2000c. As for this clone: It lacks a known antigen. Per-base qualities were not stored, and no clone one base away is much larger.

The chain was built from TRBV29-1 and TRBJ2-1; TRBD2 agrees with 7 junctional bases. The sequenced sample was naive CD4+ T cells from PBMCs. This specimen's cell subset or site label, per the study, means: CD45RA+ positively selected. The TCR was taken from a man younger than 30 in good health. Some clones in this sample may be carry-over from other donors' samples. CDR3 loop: CSAPRETSSEQFF. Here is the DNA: TGCAGCGCCCCAAGGGAGACTAGCAGTGAGCAGTTCTTC.